There are a few counts of the clone carrying this TCR beta chain. Its target is not known. From RNA transcripts, TCR beta CDR3 regions were amplified. The HTBI primer set served for first-round RT-PCR of the TCR CDR3. One entry per CDR3 protein, called by TCRdb with MiXCR from the multiplex PCR reads. Here the sample spans about 500,000 distinct CDR3 sequences, roughly 15% being singletons. The CDR3 contains 15 residues. From germline, CDR1 is LNHDA and CDR2 SQIVND (reference sequence). The ends lost 4 bases at V and 3 bases at J; junction bases unmatched: 8. The sample is drawn from a study of T cells in Graves' hyperthyroidism and ophthalmopathy. Whole-study context: Blood was drawn when the patient was first diagnosed and still untreated. Findings and limits, study-wide: Most thyroid clonotypes expanded above 0.001 were also detected in blood.

The sequencing sample was made of blood. This rearrangement joins TRBV19 to TRBJ2-7, with TRBD1 matching over 8 bases. The TCR was taken from a woman aged 25 to 45 with Graves' ophthalmopathy. CDR3 in DNA: TGTGCCAGTAGTACCCTCCGGGACAGGAGCTACGAGCAGTACTTC. It translates to CASSTLRDRSYEQYF.